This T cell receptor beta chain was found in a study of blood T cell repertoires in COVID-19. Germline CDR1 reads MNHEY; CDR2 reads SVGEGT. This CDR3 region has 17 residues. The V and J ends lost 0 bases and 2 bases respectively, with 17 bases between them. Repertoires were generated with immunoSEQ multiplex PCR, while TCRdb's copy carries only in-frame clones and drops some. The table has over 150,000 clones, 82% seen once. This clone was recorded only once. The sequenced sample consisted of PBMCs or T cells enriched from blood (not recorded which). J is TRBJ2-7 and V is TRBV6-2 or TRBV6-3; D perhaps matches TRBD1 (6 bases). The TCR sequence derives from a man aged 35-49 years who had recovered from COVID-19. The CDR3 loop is CASSYSVGAGDPYEQYV. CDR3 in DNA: TGTGCCAGCAGTTACTCGGTCGGGGCAGGGGATCCCTACGAGCAGTACGTC.